These 15 T cell receptor beta chains share one sample of origin, sequenced in a study of CD8+ T cells in alopecia areata. Described treatment: oral pan-JAK inhibitor, 5-10 mg twice daily. As the sequencing template, cDNA was produced by extracting RNA and reverse transcribing it. TCRdb keeps only in-frame clones here, not all; method: immunoSEQ multiplex PCR. The table includes 110,000 or so clones, 56% detected once. The sample consisted of CD4+ T cells sorted from blood, taken at week 24, from a patient treated with tofacitinib. The receptor source for this set is a human donor with alopecia areata.

The chain is built from TRBV30 and TRBJ2-3, with a possible D match to TRBD1 (6 bases). Germline CDR1 is GTSNPN and CDR2 is SVGIG (reference sequence). The ends were cut back, 2 bases at V and 2 bases at J, with 14 bases in the middle. CDR3 size: 15 residues. Written as DNA, the CDR3 is TGTGCCTGGAGTCCCGGACAGCTTGACACAGATACGCAGTATTTT. Residues: CAWSPGQLDTDTQYF.

This chain uses TRBV7-8 with TRBJ1-1, with 7 bases that match TRBD1. Germline CDR1 is SGHVS and CDR2 is FQNEAQ. Unmatched junction bases numbered 4, after V lost 5 bases and J lost 1 base. The CDR3 length is 14 residues. The CDR3 region has the DNA TGTGCCAGCAGCAACGGACAGGCGAACACTGAAGCTTTCTTT. It is translated as CASSNGQANTEAFF.

This chain connects TRBV15 to TRBJ2-7; D possibly uses TRBD1 or TRBD2 (5 bases each). Germline assignment: CDR1 LNHNV and CDR2 YYDKDF (reference sequence). Trimming cost V 0 bases and J 6 bases, with 12 bases left between them. CDR3 length equals 14 residues. The CDR3 DNA reads as TGTGCCACCAGCAGAGATCCTGAAGGGACCGAGCAGTACTTC. Translating gives CATSRDPEGTEQYF.

The chain employs TRBV10-3 and TRBJ2-3; D might be TRBD1 or TRBD2, each matching 5 bases. Per the germline V gene, CDR1 is ENHRY and CDR2 is SYGVKD. The CDR3 is 18 amino acids. V was shortened by 2 bases and J by 7 bases, with 25 bases between the two germline ends. Here the CDR3 reads CAISEGRVRPRGEHTQYF. Here the CDR3 DNA reads TGTGCCATCAGTGAGGGACGGGTCAGGCCGAGGGGAGAACATACGCAGTATTTT.

This clone was seen only a few times. This chain joins TRBV5-6 and TRBJ2-3; D is tentatively TRBD1 or TRBD2 (5 bases each). From germline, CDR1 is SGHDT and CDR2 YYEEEE. This CDR3 is built from 16 residues. With 1 base removed from V and 0 bases from J, the gap between germline ends came to 12 bases. This chain's CDR3 is CASSLIGTRSTDTQYF. In nucleotides, the CDR3 is TGTGCCAGCAGCTTGATCGGGACGCGGAGCACAGATACGCAGTATTTT.

The chain joins TRBV10-2 to TRBJ2-3, with 8 bases aligning to TRBD1. In germline, CDR1 is WSHSY, CDR2 SAAADI. CDR3 length equals 15 residues. V shed 0 bases, J shed 7 bases, and the junction held 6 bases outside the gene matches. This chain's CDR3 is CASSESTRGPYTQYF. For the CDR3, the DNA is TGCGCCAGCAGTGAGTCGACCAGGGGGCCATATACGCAGTATTTT.

The chain links TRBV6-6 to TRBJ2-5, with 8 positions matching TRBD2. Germline values: CDR1 MNHNY, CDR2 SVGAGI (reference sequence). The CDR3 contains 16 residues. J lost 3 bases, V lost 0 bases, and 6 bases had no gene match. This chain's CDR3 is CASSYSPSGLKETQYF. CDR3 sequence (DNA): TGTGCCAGCAGTTACTCGCCTAGCGGGCTCAAAGAGACCCAGTACTTC.

This clone was observed a few times. The chain combines TRBV7-9 with TRBJ2-3; 8 bases fit TRBD2. Germline assignment: CDR1 SEHNR and CDR2 FQNEAQ (reference sequence). V was clipped by 2 bases and J by 1 base; unmatched bases: 2. The CDR3 is 15 amino acids. CDR3 region: CASSLSAGGTDTQYF. The CDR3 bases are TGTGCCAGCAGCTTATCAGCGGGGGGCACAGATACGCAGTATTTT.

V usage is TRBV4-3 and J usage is TRBJ2-1; 12 bases agree with TRBD2. Germline V gene sequence: CDR1 LGHNA, CDR2 YSLEER. V was clipped by 4 bases and J by 3 bases; unmatched bases: 1. CDR3 size: 15 residues. The CDR3 sequence: CASSRLAGDYNEQFF. For the CDR3, the DNA is TGCGCCAGCAGCCGACTAGCGGGGGACTACAATGAGCAGTTCTTC.

The chain links TRBV5-5 to TRBJ1-1, with 9 bases fitting TRBD1. This CDR3 region has 16 residues. The germline gives CDR1 SGHKS, CDR2 YYEKEE (reference sequence). Trimming removed 3 bases from V and 3 bases from J; junction bases left unmatched: 9. The CDR3 DNA is TGTGCCAGCAGCTGGGGCGCGGACAGGGGTGACACTGAAGCTTTCTTT. Its translation is CASSWGADRGDTEAFF. Variable domain in full (rest from reference TRBV5-5 and TRBJ1-1): DAGVTQSPTHLIKTRGQQVTLRCSPISGHKSVSWYQQVLGQGPQFIFQYYEKEERGRGNFPDRFSARQFPNYSSELNVNALLLGDSALYLCASSWGADRGDTEAFFGQGTRLTVV.

The sample holds a few counts of this clone. V gene TRBV2 combines with J gene TRBJ2-2; D is uncertain. The germline V gene has CDR1 SNHLY and CDR2 FYNNEI. V lost 6 bases and J lost 7, with 9 bases in between. The CDR3 runs 12 residues. CDR3 region: CASRLEHGELFF. The CDR3 nucleotides read TGTGCCAGCAGACTCGAGCACGGGGAGCTGTTTTTT.

The DNA for the CDR3 is TGCAGCGCCTGGACCGATGCCAAAAACATTCAGTACTTC. Translated: CSAWTDAKNIQYF. V and J are TRBV29-1 and TRBJ2-4; no clear D gene. Germline CDR1 reads SQVTM; CDR2 reads ANQGSEA. This CDR3 has 13 residues. V was clipped by 7 bases and J by 1 base, with 11 bases between them. Full variable domain (rest looked up from reference TRBV29-1 and TRBJ2-4): SAVISQKPSRDICQRGTSLTIQCQVDSQVTMMFWYRQQPGQSLTLIATANQGSEATYESGFVIDKFPISRPNLTFSTLTVSNMSPEDSSIYLCSAWTDAKNIQYFGAGTRLSVL.

The chain is built from TRBV7-8 and TRBJ1-3; TRBD1 matches 7 bases. The CDR3 spans 15 residues. V trimming: 6 bases; J trimming: 0 bases; junction bases outside the gene matches: 5. Germline V gene lookup returns CDR1 SGHVS and CDR2 FQNEAQ. The CDR3 reads CASRFGTDSGNTIYF. In nucleotides, the CDR3 is TGTGCCAGCAGGTTTGGGACAGACTCTGGAAACACCATATATTTT.

The chain recombines TRBV29-1 with TRBJ1-3; a possible D gene is TRBD1 (6 bases). CDR3 length: 13 residues. Trimming removed 4 bases from V and 1 base from J, with 8 bases in between. Germline V gene sequence: CDR1 SQVTM, CDR2 ANQGSEA. The CDR3 sequence is CSVVRGSGNTIYF. CDR3 DNA: TGCAGCGTTGTCAGGGGTTCTGGAAACACCATATATTTT.

This chain uses TRBV6-5 with TRBJ1-2, with D uncertain. The CDR3 consists of 15 residues. V gave up 0 bases and J gave up 2 bases, with 10 bases separating them. Germline-derived CDR1 and CDR2 are MNHEY and SVGAGI. The CDR3: CASSYSTVQNYGYTF. In DNA, the CDR3 is TGTGCCAGCAGTTACTCGACCGTGCAAAACTATGGCTACACCTTC.